This T cell receptor (beta chain) was documented in a study of blood T cell repertoires in COVID-19. Overall study: Researchers got acute and convalescent COVID-19 samples from the United States, Italy and Spain. The analysed material was cDNA or gDNA that came from T cells, B-cell-depleted T cells, or PBMCs.

In the original workflow: Reference gene primer amplification gave nucleated cell count estimates. Clones were sequenced by immunoSEQ multiplex PCR, and TCRdb holds only the in-frame ones, with some missing. V and J calls and clone size are given by that table; D and trimming were obtained from the DNA. This sample has 380,000 or so clones, with 89% found just once. Concerning this clone: Sequence at one end of the junction differs from germline and may be a read error.

The CDR3 is made up of 15 amino acids. Germline V lookup: CDR1 SNHLY, CDR2 FYNNEI. This TCR came from a man aged 40-49 years with acute or convalescent COVID-19. The chain joins TRBV2 to TRBJ1-1, with D tentatively TRBD1 (5 bases). Material for sequencing was peripheral blood. The CDR3: CASREETAPIFRAFF. The CDR3 nucleotides are TGTGCCAGCAGAGAAGAGACAGCCCCAATTTTTAGAGCTTTCTTT.